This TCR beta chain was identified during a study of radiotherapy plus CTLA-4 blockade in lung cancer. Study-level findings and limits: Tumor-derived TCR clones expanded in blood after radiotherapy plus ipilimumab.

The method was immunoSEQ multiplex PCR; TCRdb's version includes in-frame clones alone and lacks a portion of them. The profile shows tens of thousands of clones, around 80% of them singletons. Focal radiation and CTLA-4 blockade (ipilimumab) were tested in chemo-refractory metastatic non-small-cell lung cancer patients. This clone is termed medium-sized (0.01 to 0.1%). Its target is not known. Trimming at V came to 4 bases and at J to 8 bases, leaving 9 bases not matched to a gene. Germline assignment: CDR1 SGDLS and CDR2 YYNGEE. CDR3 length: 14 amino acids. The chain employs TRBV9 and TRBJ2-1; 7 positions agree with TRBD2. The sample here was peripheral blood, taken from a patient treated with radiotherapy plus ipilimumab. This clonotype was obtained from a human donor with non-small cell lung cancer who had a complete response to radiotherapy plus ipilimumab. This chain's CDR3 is CASSSWEGRYEQFF. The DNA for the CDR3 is TGTGCCAGCAGCTCCTGGGAGGGCCGGTATGAGCAGTTCTTC.